This T cell receptor (beta chain) was captured in a study of neurological immune-mediated disorders. Points from the study as a whole: HTLV-1-associated myelopathy had the most TCR clonal expansion, while multiple sclerosis had the least, a level that fell below healthy controls. Because no CDR3 amino acid sequences were shared across subjects by expanded clones, private repertoires were suggested in all groups.

Template-switch 5'RACE cDNA synthesis added a 10-nucleotide unique molecular identifier. Whenever a sequencing run was performed, it yielded over 170 million TCR-beta sequences from 15-18 subjects. TCRdb re-derived calls from the 5' RACE reads in MiXCR, one entry per CDR3 protein. The sample shows tens of thousands of distinct CDR3 sequences, 13% to 15% of them seen only once. This clonotype has a count of ten or more. Its antigen is unidentified. CDR1 is SGHRS, CDR2 YFSETQ, per germline. V gave up 1 base and J gave up 0 bases, with 16 bases separating them. The CDR3 runs to 17 residues. This chain joins TRBV5-1 and TRBJ1-1, with D tentatively TRBD1 (5 bases). This sequence originates from a woman aged 45-65 years in good health. The sample was PBMCs. CDR3 region: CASSLLPGPSMNTEAFF. The CDR3 DNA reads as TGCGCCAGCAGCTTGCTGCCAGGGCCATCCATGAACACTGAAGCTTTCTTT.